This T cell receptor beta chain is drawn from a study of T cell responses to AZD1222 COVID-19 vaccine. CDR1 and CDR2 (germline): MDHEN, SYDVKM. V was pared by 5 bases and J by 5 bases, with 12 bases of the junction left unmatched. CDR3 size: 17 residues. Sequencing was performed with immunoSEQ multiplex PCR; in TCRdb, only in-frame clones are kept and a portion is missing. The table has around 83,000 clones, 90% seen once; the top ten hold around 5.8%. Sample: peripheral blood, taken 28 days after the second AZD1222 dose. The rearrangement links TRBV28 to TRBJ1-5; the match to TRBD1 covers 10 bases. This sequence originates from an adult who received the AZD1222 COVID-19 vaccine. CDR3 coding DNA: TGTGCCAGCAGTCCCCCGTCGACAGGGGGCGCGTATCAGCCCCAGCATTTT. It specifies CASSPPSTGGAYQPQHF.